Below are 25 T cell receptor beta chains sequenced from a single sample in a study of blood T cells in healthy people across ages. A sample-barcoded 5' primer and a J-beta primer mix were used in a second PCR of about 6 to 11 cycles. MiXCR, applied by TCRdb to the 5' RACE reads, yields one record per CDR3 protein. The sample lists over 600,000 distinct CDR3 sequences, approximately 40% occurring once. Sequenced: blood. The receptors here all came from a man of 80 years or more in good health.

The chain couples TRBV7-2 to TRBJ2-1; D is unresolved. The CDR3 runs 11 residues. Germline-derived CDR1 and CDR2 are SGHTA and FQGNSA. Trimming shortened V by 1 base and J by 11 bases, and 6 bases separated the two germline ends. CDR3 nucleotide sequence: TGTGCCAGCAGCTTAGGGCGTCAGCAGTTCTTC. Protein product: CASSLGRQQFF. The variable domain in full, with the rest retrieved from reference TRBV7-2 and TRBJ2-1, is GAGVSQSPSNKVTEKGKDVELRCDPISGHTALYWYRQSLGQGLEFLIYFQGNSAPDKSGLPSDRFSAERTGGSVSTLTIQRTQQEDSAVYLCASSLGRQQFFGPGTRLTVL.

As DNA, the CDR3 is TGTGCCAGCAGCCCCATGCTAGCGGGAGGGTACGAGCAGTACTTC. Its protein product is CASSPMLAGGYEQYF. The V call is TRBV3-1, the J call TRBJ2-7; 12 positions agree with TRBD2. The V gene end was trimmed by 4 bases and the J gene end by 4 bases; junction bases not matched to a gene: 5. Germline V lookup: CDR1 LGHDT, CDR2 YNNKEL (reference sequence). The CDR3 is 15 residues long.

This clonotype has only a few counts. The rearrangement joins TRBV27 to TRBJ1-6; no reliable D call. V was shortened by 2 bases and J by 2 bases, with 1 base between the two germline ends. This CDR3 contains 13 residues. Germline V gives CDR1 MNHEY, CDR2 SMNVEV (reference sequence). CDR3 sequence: CASSLAYNSPLHF. The CDR3 bases are TGTGCCAGCAGTTTAGCCTATAATTCACCCCTCCACTTT.

The chain carries TRBV28 and TRBJ2-1, with 8 nucleotides matching TRBD2. Per germline, CDR1 MDHEN and CDR2 SYDVKM. With 2 bases clipped from V and 7 bases from J, the junction kept 10 bases outside the gene matches. This CDR3 region has 16 residues. The CDR3 DNA is TGTGCCAGCAGTTTAGGGGGGGCGGGAGGATTAAATGAGCAGTTCTTC. This translates into CASSLGGAGGLNEQFF.

This clonotype came up a few times. The rearrangement joins TRBV20-1 to TRBJ2-7, with D perhaps matching TRBD1 (6 bases). The CDR3 length is 15 residues. Trimming took off 7 bases at V and 7 bases at J, with 26 bases between the two ends. The germline V gene has CDR1 DFQATT and CDR2 SNEGSKA (reference sequence). The CDR3 region is CSVRAGTGKVGEQYF. The CDR3 DNA sequence: TGCAGTGTTCGGGCAGGAACAGGGAAAGTGGGGGAGCAGTACTTC.

This clonotype was picked up a small number of times. V gene TRBV20-1 combines with J gene TRBJ2-7; 10 bases line up with TRBD1. Germline-derived CDR1 and CDR2 are DFQATT and SNEGSKA (reference sequence). The CDR3 runs 15 residues. V lost 5 bases, J lost 3 bases, and 10 bases stayed unmatched. The CDR3 sequence is CSAQPATGGRYEQYF. CDR3 sequence (DNA): TGCAGTGCTCAGCCGGCGACAGGGGGCCGCTACGAGCAGTACTTC.

This sequence joins TRBV20-1 and TRBJ2-5; D is perhaps TRBD1 or TRBD2 (6 bases each). The tail of the sequence fits TRBJ2-7 better, so the J call may be wrong. CDR1 is DFQATT, CDR2 SNEGSKA, per germline (reference sequence). The CDR3 totals 13 residues. CDR3 in amino acids: CSASGGDNYEQYF. CDR3 nucleotide sequence: TGCAGTGCTAGCGGAGGGGACAACTACGAGCAGTACTTC.

V is TRBV9 and J is TRBJ2-7, with 7 bases that match TRBD1. TRBJ2-5 explains the end of the DNA better; the J call may be wrong. CDR3 length equals 15 residues. Germline CDR1 and CDR2: SGDLS and YYNGEE. CDR3 residues: CASSVVGSGGETQYF. CDR3 bases: TGTGCCAGCAGCGTAGTGGGGTCAGGGGGAGAGACCCAGTACTTC.

The chain is built from TRBV15 and TRBJ2-7, with a tentative D call TRBD2 (5 bases). Germline CDR1 reads LNHNV; CDR2 reads YYDKDF (reference sequence). V was shortened by 0 bases and J by 7 bases, with 13 bases between the two germline ends. The CDR3 is made up of 14 amino acids. DNA of the CDR3: TGTGCCACCAGCAGAGATCCTACGACGGGGGAGCAGTACTTC. Amino acids: CATSRDPTTGEQYF.

The chain couples TRBV5-1 to TRBJ2-2; 7 bases map to TRBD1. CDR3 length: 15 amino acids. V trimming: 4 bases; J trimming: 0 bases; junction bases outside the gene matches: 3. Germline-derived CDR1 and CDR2 are SGHRS and YFSETQ. In DNA form, the CDR3 reads TGCGCCAGCAGCACCGACAGGGCGAACACCGGGGAGCTGTTTTTT. Residues: CASSTDRANTGELFF.

The rearrangement joins TRBV7-2 to TRBJ2-1; 9 bases line up with TRBD2. The CDR3 is made up of 18 amino acids. Trimming removed 1 base from V and 0 bases from J; junction bases left unmatched: 7. Germline-derived CDR1 and CDR2 are SGHTA and FQGNSA. In DNA form, the CDR3 reads TGTGCCAGCAGCTTAGGCGCTAGCGGGGTTAGCTCCTACAATGAGCAGTTCTTC. Its translation: CASSLGASGVSSYNEQFF.

The chain couples TRBV7-9 to TRBJ1-2; no clear D. Per the germline V gene, CDR1 is SEHNR and CDR2 is FQNEAQ (reference sequence). This CDR3 is built from 15 residues. The CDR3, as DNA: TGTGTCACCCCGGGAGGGCAGCTTCAGAAAACTGGCTACACCTTC. Translated: CVTPGGQLQKTGYTF. Drawing the rest from reference TRBV7-9 and TRBJ1-2, the complete variable domain is DTGVSQNPRHKITKRGQNVTFRCDPISEHNRLYWYRQTLGQGPEFLTYFQNEAQLEKSRLLSDRFSAERPKGSFSTLEIQRTEQGDSAMYLCVTPGGQLQKTGYTFGSGTRLTVV.

The V call is TRBV13, the J call TRBJ1-6; D is uncertain. With 6 bases removed from V and 7 bases from J, the gap between germline ends came to 13 bases. Looked up from germline, CDR1 is PRHDT and CDR2 is FYEKMQ (reference sequence). The CDR3 length is 14 residues. The CDR3 here is CASSLNGINSPLHF. The CDR3 DNA follows: TGTGCCAGCAGTCTGAACGGGATAAATTCACCCCTCCACTTT.

This chain links TRBV6-5 with TRBJ2-5, with 7 bases fitting TRBD1. Near its end, the DNA agrees better with TRBJ2-7, so the J call may be wrong. Germline V gene data show CDR1 as MNHEY and CDR2 as SVGAGI. The CDR3 consists of 14 residues. The CDR3 protein is CASTRGTATYEQYF. The CDR3, as DNA: TGTGCCAGCACCCGAGGGACAGCCACCTACGAGCAGTACTTC.

This clonotype appeared a few times. The chain couples TRBV4-3 to TRBJ1-4, with D perhaps TRBD1 (5 bases). CDR3 length: 16 amino acids. V lost 1 base and J 1 base, leaving 10 bases between the germline ends. Germline values: CDR1 LGHNA, CDR2 YSLEER. The CDR3 spells CASSQGDTGTNEKLFF. DNA of the CDR3: TGCGCCAGCAGCCAAGGTGATACAGGAACTAATGAAAAACTGTTTTTT.

The V and J genes are TRBV20-1 and TRBJ2-5; 8 bases map to TRBD1. Germline loops: CDR1 DFQATT, CDR2 SNEGSKA (reference sequence). J lost 4 bases, V lost 6 bases, and 10 bases had no gene match. The CDR3 spans 14 residues. The CDR3 spells CSAHRGMSSETQYF. The CDR3 DNA reads as TGCAGTGCCCACAGGGGGATGTCATCAGAGACCCAGTACTTC.

This clonotype has just a few counts. The V and J genes are TRBV2 and TRBJ2-3; possible D gene TRBD1, 5 bases. This CDR3 is built from 13 residues. Germline CDR1 reads SNHLY; CDR2 reads FYNNEI. Trimming took off 8 bases at V and 3 bases at J, with 12 bases between the two ends. CDR3 loop: CASQVQGTDTQYF. CDR3 in DNA: TGTGCCAGCCAAGTGCAGGGAACAGATACGCAGTATTTT.

This chain joins TRBV25-1 and TRBJ2-1; 13 bases map to TRBD2. CDR3 length equals 16 residues. The trim removed 1 base at V and 4 bases at J, leaving 1 base unmatched. Germline CDR1 MGHDK, CDR2 SYGVNS. In DNA form, the CDR3 reads TGTGCCAGCAGTGAATTACTAGCGGGAGGGTACAATGAGCAGTTCTTC. It codes for CASSELLAGGYNEQFF.

This clonotype was observed many times. V gene TRBV28 combines with J gene TRBJ2-5; 8 nucleotides agree with TRBD1. Looked up from germline, CDR1 is MDHEN and CDR2 is SYDVKM. The length of the CDR3 is 17 residues. The J segment lost 4 bases and the V segment lost 2 bases, leaving 12 bases of the junction unmatched. CDR3 DNA sequence: TGTGCCAGCAGTTTACCCTCGGACAGGGAATGGGGAGAGACCCAGTACTTC. Protein: CASSLPSDREWGETQYF. Combining the CDR3 with reference TRBV28 and TRBJ2-5 gives the whole variable domain DVKVTQSSRYLVKRTGEKVFLECVQDMDHENMFWYRQDPGLGLRLIYFSYDVKMKEKGDIPEGYSVSREKKERFSLILESASTNQTSMYLCASSLPSDREWGETQYFGPGTRLLVL.

As regards this clonotype: One end of the junction varies from germline; a read error may be responsible. The V and J genes are TRBV15 and TRBJ2-1, with 9 bases lining up with TRBD2. Germline CDR1 reads LNHNV; CDR2 reads YYDKDF (reference sequence). The CDR3 is 17 amino acids. Here the CDR3 DNA reads TGCGCCACCAGCAGAGACGGGGCTAGCGGGACTCTCAATGAGCAGTTCTTC. It codes for CATSRDGASGTLNEQFF.

The V and J genes are TRBV20-1 and TRBJ1-2; D not resolved. Germline CDR1 and CDR2: DFQATT and SNEGSKA (reference sequence). The CDR3 contains 11 residues. The V gene lost 6 bases and the J gene lost 6 bases, with 11 bases spanning the gap. CDR3 bases: TGCAGTGCCTTGCGGGGAGATGGCTACACCTTC. The encoded protein is CSALRGDGYTF.

The chain joins TRBV4-1 to TRBJ2-4; D is possibly TRBD2 (6 bases). The end of the DNA fits TRBJ2-7 better, so the J call may be wrong. CDR1 and CDR2 (germline): MGHRA, YSYEKL. The CDR3 covers 14 residues. Written as DNA, the CDR3 is TGCGCCAGCAGCCAAGAGGGGGGATCGGACGAGCAGTACTTC. Protein sequence: CASSQEGGSDEQYF.

The V call is TRBV6-1, the J call TRBJ1-1; unclear D gene. Germline V gene sequence: CDR1 MNHNS, CDR2 SASEGT. V was pared by 2 bases and J by 5 bases, with 3 bases between. The CDR3 runs to 11 residues. The CDR3 DNA follows: TGTGCCAGCAGTGAACCAACTGAAGCTTTCTTT. Protein: CASSEPTEAFF.

The chain is built from TRBV9 and TRBJ2-2; D possibly corresponds to TRBD2 (6 bases). The CDR3 totals 14 residues. Looked up from germline, CDR1 is SGDLS and CDR2 is YYNGEE. The V gene lost 4 bases and the J gene lost 1 base, with 8 bases spanning the gap. CDR3 amino acids: CASSWGVNTGELFF. The CDR3 DNA follows: TGTGCCAGCAGCTGGGGGGTGAACACCGGGGAGCTGTTTTTT.

The chain couples TRBV20-1 to TRBJ2-7; TRBD2 agrees at 10 bases. In germline, CDR1 is DFQATT, CDR2 SNEGSKA (reference sequence). The CDR3 is 15 amino acids. The V and J ends lost 2 bases and 0 bases, in that order; junction bases with no gene match: 4. Here the CDR3 DNA reads TGCAGTGCTAGAATAGGACTAGCGGTCTCCTACGAGCAGTACTTC. Residues: CSARIGLAVSYEQYF.